This T cell receptor beta chain stems from a study of blood T cells in healthy people across ages. The germline CDR1 and CDR2 sequences are SGHRS and YFSETQ. V lost 4 bases and J lost 3, with 13 bases in between. This CDR3 has 14 amino acids. This clonotype turned up a few times. It was with a sample-barcoded 5' primer and a J-beta primer mix that a second PCR of roughly 7 to 12 cycles was run. TCRdb analysed the 5' RACE reads with MiXCR anew, one entry per CDR3 protein. This table holds 550,000 to 600,000 distinct CDR3 sequences, approximately 27% found once. The amount of total RNA extracted per sample was at least 5.5 micrograms.

The clonotype comes from a woman in her 70s in good health. This chain links TRBV5-1 with TRBJ1-1; maybe TRBD1 (5 bases). Input material: blood. In DNA, the CDR3 is TGCGCCAGCAGCCTAGTAACGGGGGACACTGAAGCTTTCTTT. Translated, it gives CASSLVTGDTEAFF.